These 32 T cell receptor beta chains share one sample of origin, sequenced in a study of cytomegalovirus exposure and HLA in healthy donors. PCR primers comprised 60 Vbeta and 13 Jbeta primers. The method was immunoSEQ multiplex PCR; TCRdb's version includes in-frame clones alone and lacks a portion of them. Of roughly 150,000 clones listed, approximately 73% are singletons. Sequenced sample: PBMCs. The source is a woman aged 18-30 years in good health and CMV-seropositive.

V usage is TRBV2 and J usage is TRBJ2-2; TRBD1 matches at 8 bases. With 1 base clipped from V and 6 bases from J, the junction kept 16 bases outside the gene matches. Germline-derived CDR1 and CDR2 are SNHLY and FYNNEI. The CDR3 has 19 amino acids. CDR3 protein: CASSEDESGGGVEAGELFF. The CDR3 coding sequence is TGTGCCAGCAGTGAAGATGAGTCAGGGGGCGGGGTCGAGGCCGGGGAGCTGTTTTTT.

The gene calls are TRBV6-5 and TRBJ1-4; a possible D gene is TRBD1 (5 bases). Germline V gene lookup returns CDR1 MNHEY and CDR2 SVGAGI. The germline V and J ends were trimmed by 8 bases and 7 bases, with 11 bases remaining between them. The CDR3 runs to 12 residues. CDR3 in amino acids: CASRQGGEKLFF. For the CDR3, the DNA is TGTGCCAGCCGCCAGGGCGGTGAAAAACTGTTTTTT.

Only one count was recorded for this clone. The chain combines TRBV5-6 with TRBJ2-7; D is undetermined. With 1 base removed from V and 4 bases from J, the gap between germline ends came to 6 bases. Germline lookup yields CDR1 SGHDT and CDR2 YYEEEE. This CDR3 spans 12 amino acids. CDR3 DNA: TGTGCCAGCAGCTTGTCCTCTTACGAGCAGTACTTC. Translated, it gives CASSLSSYEQYF.

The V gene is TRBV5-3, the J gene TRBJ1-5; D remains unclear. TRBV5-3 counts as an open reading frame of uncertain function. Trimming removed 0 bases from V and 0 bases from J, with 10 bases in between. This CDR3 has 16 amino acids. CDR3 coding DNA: TGTGCCAGAAGCTTGGTGGGAGTACCTAGCAATCAGCCCCAGCATTTT. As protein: CARSLVGVPSNQPQHF.

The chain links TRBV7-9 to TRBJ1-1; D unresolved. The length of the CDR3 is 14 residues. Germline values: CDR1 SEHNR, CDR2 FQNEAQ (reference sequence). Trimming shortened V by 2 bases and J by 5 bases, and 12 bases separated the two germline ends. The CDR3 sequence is CASSLNSGRTEAFF. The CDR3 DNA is TGTGCCAGCAGCTTAAATTCCGGGAGGACTGAAGCTTTCTTT.

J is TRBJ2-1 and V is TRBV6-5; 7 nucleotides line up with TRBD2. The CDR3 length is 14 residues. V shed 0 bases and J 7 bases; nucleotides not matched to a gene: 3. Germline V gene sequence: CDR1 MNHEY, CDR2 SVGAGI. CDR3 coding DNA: TGTGCCAGCAGTTACTCTGGGACTACTAATGAGCAGTTCTTC. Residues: CASSYSGTTNEQFF.

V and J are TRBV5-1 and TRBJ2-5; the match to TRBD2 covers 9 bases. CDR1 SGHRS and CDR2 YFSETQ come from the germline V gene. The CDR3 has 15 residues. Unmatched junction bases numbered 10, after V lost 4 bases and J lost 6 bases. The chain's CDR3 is CASSPSGGNGQTQYF. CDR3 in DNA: TGCGCCAGCAGCCCAAGCGGGGGGAACGGACAGACCCAGTACTTC.

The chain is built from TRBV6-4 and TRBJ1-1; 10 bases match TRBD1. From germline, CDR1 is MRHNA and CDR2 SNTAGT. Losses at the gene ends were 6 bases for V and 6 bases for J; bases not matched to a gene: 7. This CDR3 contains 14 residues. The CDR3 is CASSPGTGASEAFF. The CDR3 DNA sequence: TGTGCCAGCAGCCCCGGGACAGGGGCATCTGAAGCTTTCTTT.

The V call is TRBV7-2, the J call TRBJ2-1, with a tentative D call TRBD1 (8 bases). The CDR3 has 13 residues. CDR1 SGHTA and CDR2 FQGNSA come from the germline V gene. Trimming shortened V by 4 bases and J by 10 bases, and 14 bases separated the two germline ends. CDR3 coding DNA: TGTGCCAGCAGCTCGTACAGGGGGGGAGAGCAGTTCTTC. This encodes CASSSYRGGEQFF.

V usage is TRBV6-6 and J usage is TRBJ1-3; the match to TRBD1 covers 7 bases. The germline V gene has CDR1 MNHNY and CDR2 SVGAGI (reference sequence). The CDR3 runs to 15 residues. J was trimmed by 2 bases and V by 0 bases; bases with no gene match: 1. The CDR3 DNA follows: TGTGCCAGCAGTTACTCACAGGGGACTGGAAACACCATATATTTT. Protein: CASSYSQGTGNTIYF.

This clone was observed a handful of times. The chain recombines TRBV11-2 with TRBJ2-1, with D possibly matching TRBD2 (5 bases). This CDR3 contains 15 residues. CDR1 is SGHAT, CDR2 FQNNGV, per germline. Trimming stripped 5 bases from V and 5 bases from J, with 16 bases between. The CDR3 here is CASSRVEDADNEQFF. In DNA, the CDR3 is TGTGCCAGCAGCCGGGTGGAGGACGCCGACAATGAGCAGTTCTTC. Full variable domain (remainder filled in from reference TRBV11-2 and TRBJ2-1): EAGVAQSPRYKIIEKRQSVAFWCNPISGHATLYWYQQILGQGPKLLIQFQNNGVVDDSQLPKDRFSAERLKGVDSTLKIQPAKLEDSAVYLCASSRVEDADNEQFFGPGTRLTVL.

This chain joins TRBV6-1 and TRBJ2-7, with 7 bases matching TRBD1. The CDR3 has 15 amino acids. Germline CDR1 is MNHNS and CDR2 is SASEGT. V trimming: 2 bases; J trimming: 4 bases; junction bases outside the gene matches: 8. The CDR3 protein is CASSERLTGAYEQYF. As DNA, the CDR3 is TGTGCCAGCAGTGAACGTTTAACAGGGGCGTACGAGCAGTACTTC.

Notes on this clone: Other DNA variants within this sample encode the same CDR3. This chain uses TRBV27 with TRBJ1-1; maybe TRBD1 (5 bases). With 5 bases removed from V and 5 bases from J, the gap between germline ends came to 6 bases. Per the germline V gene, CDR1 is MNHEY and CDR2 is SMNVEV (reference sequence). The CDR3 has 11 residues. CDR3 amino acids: CASSRGTEAFF. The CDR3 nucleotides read TGTGCCAGCAGTAGGGGTACTGAAGCTTTCTTT.

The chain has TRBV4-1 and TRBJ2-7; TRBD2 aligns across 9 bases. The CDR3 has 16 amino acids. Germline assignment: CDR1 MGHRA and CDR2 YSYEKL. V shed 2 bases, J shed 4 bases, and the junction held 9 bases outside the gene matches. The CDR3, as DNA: TGCGCCAGCAGCCAACTAGCGGGACTTCAGGGGTACGAGCAGTACTTC. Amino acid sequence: CASSQLAGLQGYEQYF.

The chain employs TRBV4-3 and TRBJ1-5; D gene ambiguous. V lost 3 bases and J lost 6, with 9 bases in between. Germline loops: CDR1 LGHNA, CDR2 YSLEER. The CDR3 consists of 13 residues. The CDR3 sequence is CASSQASGQPQHF. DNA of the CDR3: TGCGCCAGCAGCCAGGCCTCTGGTCAGCCCCAGCATTTT.

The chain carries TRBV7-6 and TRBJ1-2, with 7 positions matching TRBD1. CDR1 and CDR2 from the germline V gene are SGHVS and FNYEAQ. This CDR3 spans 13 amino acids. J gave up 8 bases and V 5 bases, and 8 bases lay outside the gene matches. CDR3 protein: CASSPEDRDGYTF. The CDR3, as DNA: TGTGCCAGCAGCCCGGAAGACAGGGACGGCTACACCTTC.

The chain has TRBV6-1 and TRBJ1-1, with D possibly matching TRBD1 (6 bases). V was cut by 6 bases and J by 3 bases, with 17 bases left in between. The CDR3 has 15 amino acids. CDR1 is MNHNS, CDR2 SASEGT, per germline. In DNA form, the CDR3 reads TGTGCCAGCAGCGAACAGGGCGGGACGGACACTGAAGCTTTCTTT. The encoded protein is CASSEQGGTDTEAFF.

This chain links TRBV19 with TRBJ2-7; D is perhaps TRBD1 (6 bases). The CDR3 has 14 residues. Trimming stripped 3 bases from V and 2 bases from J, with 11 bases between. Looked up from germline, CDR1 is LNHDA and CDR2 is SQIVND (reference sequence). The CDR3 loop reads CASSIHRAAYEQYF. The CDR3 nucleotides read TGTGCCAGTAGTATCCACAGGGCCGCCTACGAGCAGTACTTC.

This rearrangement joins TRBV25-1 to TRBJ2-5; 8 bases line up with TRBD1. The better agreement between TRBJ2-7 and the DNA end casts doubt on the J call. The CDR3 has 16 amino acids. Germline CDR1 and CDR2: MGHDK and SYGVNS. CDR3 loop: CASSGAGTGGTYEQYF. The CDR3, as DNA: TGTGCCAGCAGTGGAGCAGGGACAGGCGGCACCTACGAGCAGTACTTC.

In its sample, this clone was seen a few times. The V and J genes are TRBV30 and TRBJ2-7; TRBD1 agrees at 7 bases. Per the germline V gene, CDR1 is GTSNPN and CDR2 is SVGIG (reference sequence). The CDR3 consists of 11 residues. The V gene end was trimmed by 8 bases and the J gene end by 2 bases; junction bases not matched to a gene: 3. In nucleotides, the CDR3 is TGTGCCGGGGACAGCCCCTACGAGCAGTACTTC. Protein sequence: CAGDSPYEQYF.

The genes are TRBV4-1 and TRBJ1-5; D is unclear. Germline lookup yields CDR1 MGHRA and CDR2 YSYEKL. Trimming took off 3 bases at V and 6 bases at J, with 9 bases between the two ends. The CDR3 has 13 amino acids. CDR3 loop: CASSQASGQPQHF. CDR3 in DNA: TGCGCCAGCAGCCAGGCCTCTGGTCAGCCCCAGCATTTT.

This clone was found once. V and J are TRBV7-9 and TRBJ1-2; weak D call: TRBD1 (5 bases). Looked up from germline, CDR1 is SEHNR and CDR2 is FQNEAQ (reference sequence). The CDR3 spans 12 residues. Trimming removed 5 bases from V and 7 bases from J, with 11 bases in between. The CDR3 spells CASSAGQGGYTF. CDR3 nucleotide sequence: TGTGCCAGCAGCGCCGGACAAGGTGGCTACACCTTC.

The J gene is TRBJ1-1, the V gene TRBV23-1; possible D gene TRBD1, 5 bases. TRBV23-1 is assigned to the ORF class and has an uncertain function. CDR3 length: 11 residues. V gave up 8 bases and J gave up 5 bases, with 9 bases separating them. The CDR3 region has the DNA TGCGCCAGCGGGGGGGATACTGAAGCTTTCTTT. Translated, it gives CASGGDTEAFF.

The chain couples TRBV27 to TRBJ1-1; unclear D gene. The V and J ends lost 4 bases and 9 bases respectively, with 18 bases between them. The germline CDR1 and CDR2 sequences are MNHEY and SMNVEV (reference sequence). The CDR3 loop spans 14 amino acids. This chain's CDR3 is CASSSPIVETKAFF. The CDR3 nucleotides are TGTGCCAGCAGTTCCCCAATTGTTGAGACTAAAGCTTTCTTT.

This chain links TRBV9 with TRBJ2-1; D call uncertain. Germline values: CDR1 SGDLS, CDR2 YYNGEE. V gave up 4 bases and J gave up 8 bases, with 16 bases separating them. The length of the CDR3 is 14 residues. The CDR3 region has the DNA TGTGCCAGCAGCCCCCCGCCCCCGTCGGATGAGCAGTTCTTC. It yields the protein CASSPPPPSDEQFF.

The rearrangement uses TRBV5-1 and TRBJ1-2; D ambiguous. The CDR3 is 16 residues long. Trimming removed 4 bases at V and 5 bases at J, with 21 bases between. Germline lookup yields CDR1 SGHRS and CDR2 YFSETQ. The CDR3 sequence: CASSPARDVIGYGYTF. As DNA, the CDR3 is TGCGCCAGCAGCCCCGCTCGGGATGTGATAGGGTATGGCTACACCTTC.

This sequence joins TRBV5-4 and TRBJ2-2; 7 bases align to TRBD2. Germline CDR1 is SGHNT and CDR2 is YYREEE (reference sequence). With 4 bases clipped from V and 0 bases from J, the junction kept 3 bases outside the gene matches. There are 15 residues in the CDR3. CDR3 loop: CASSPGGPNTGELFF. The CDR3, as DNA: TGTGCCAGCAGCCCGGGGGGACCGAACACCGGGGAGCTGTTTTTT.

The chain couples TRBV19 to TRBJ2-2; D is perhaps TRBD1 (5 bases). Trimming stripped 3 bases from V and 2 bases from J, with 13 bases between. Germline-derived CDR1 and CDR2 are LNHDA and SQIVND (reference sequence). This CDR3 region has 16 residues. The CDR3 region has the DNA TGTGCCAGTAGTATCGGCAGGGCCAGCAACACCGGGGAGCTGTTTTTT. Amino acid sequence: CASSIGRASNTGELFF. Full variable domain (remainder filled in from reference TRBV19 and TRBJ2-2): DGGITQSPKYLFRKEGQNVTLSCEQNLNHDAMYWYRQDPGQGLRLIYYSQIVNDFQKGDIAEGYSVSREKKESFPLTVTSAQKNPTAFYLCASSIGRASNTGELFFGEGSRLTVL.

The CDR3 DNA reads as TGTGCCATCAGTGAAGGGGAAATGAACACTGAAGCTTTCTTT. It encodes CAISEGEMNTEAFF. The chain has TRBV10-3 and TRBJ1-1, with D possibly being TRBD1 (5 bases). The CDR3 has 14 amino acids. The V end was cut by 3 bases, the J end by 0 bases, with 8 bases between. The V gene's germline CDR1 is ENHRY and CDR2 SYGVKD.

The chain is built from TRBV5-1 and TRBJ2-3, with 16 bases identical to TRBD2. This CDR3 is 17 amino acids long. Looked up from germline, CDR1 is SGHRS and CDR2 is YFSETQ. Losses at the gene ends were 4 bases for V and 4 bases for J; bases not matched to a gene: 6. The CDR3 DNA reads TGCGCCAGCAGCCCAGGGACTAGCGGGGGGGTAGCAGATACGCAGTATTTT. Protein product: CASSPGTSGGVADTQYF.

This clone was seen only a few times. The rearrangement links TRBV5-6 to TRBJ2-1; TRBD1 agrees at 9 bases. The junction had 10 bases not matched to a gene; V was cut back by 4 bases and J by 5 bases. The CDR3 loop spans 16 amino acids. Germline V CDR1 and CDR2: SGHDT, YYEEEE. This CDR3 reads CASSPRMGQGDNEQFF. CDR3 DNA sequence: TGTGCCAGCAGCCCTCGCATGGGACAGGGAGACAATGAGCAGTTCTTC.

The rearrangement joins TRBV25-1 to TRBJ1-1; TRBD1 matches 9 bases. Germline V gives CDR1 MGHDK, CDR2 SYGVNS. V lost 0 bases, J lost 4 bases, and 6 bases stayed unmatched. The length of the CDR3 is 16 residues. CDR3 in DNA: TGTGCCAGCAGTGAATACACAGGGGGCTCGGGCACTGAAGCTTTCTTT. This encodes CASSEYTGGSGTEAFF.